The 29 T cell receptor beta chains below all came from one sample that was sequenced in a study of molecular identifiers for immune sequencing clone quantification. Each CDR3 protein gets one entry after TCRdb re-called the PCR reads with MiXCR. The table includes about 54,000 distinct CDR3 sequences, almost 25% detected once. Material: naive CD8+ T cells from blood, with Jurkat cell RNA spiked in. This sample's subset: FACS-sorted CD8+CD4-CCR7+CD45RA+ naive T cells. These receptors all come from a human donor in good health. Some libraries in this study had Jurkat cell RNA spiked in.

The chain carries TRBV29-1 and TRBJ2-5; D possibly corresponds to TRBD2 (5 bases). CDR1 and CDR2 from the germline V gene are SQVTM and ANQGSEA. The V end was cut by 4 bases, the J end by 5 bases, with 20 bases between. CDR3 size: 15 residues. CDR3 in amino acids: CSVVGVSDREETQYF. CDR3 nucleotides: TGCAGCGTTGTGGGTGTCAGCGATAGGGAGGAGACCCAGTACTTC.

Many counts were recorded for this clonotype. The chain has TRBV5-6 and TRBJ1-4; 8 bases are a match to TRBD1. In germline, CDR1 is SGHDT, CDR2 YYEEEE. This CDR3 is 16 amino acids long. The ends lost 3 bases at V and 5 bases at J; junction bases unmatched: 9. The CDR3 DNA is TGTGCCAGCAGCTCACAAAGGGACAGGCCGAATGAAAAACTGTTTTTT. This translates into CASSSQRDRPNEKLFF.

In nucleotides, the CDR3 is TGTGCCAGTACTAGCGGGGGGGCCTATGAGCAGTTCTTC. Amino acid sequence: CASTSGGAYEQFF. V gene TRBV27 combines with J gene TRBJ2-1, with 13 bases that match TRBD2. From germline, CDR1 is MNHEY and CDR2 SMNVEV (reference sequence). This CDR3 region has 13 residues. Trimming at V came to 9 bases and at J to 8 bases, leaving 4 bases not matched to a gene.

CDR3 sequence (DNA): TGTGCCAGCAGCTTGGACATAGCGGGGGGGCCGACAGATACGCAGTATTTT. It specifies CASSLDIAGGPTDTQYF. The chain has TRBV11-2 and TRBJ2-3; 11 bases fit TRBD2. Germline-derived CDR1 and CDR2 are SGHAT and FQNNGV. CDR3 length: 17 residues. Trimming at V came to 3 bases and at J to 3 bases, leaving 8 bases not matched to a gene.

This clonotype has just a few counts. The CDR3 DNA reads as TGTGCCGGCAGGGAGAGCACAAACACCGGGGAGCTGTTTTTT. It yields the protein CAGRESTNTGELFF. The chain is built from TRBV19 and TRBJ2-2; the D call may be TRBD1 or TRBD2 (5 bases each). Trimming removed 11 bases at V and 2 bases at J, with 15 bases between. CDR3 length equals 14 residues. Germline V gene sequence: CDR1 LNHDA, CDR2 SQIVND (reference sequence).

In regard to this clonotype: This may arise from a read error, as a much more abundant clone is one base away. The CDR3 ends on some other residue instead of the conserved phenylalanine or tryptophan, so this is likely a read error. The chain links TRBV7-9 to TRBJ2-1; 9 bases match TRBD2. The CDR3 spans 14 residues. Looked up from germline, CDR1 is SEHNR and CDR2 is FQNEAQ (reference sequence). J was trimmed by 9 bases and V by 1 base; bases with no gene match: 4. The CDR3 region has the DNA TGTGCCAGCAGCTTAGGCGGGGGGGCAAGTGAGCAGTTCTCC. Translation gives CASSLGGGASEQFS.

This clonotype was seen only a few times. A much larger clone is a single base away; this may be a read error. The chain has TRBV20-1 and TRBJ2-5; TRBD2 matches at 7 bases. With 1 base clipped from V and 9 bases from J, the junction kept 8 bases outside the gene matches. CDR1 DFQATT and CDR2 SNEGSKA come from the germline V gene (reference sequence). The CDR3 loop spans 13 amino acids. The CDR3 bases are TGCAGTGCTAGAGGACTAGCTGAGGAGCCCCAGTACTTC. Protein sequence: CSARGLAEEPQYF.

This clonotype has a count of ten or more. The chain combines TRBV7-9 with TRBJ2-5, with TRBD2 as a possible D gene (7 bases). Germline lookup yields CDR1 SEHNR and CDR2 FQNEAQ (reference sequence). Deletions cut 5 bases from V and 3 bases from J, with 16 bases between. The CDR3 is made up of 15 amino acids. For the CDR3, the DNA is TGTGCCAGCAGCCCACCGAGAGGGGGGGAAGAGACCCAGTACTTC. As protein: CASSPPRGGEETQYF.

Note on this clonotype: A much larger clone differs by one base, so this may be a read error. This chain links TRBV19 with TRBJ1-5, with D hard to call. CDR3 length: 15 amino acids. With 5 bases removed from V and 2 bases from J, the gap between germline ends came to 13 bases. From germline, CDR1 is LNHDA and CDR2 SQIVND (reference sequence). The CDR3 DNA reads TGTGCCAGTAGTGGCTGGGGAGTGGGCAATCAGCCCCAGCATTTT. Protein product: CASSGWGVGNQPQHF.

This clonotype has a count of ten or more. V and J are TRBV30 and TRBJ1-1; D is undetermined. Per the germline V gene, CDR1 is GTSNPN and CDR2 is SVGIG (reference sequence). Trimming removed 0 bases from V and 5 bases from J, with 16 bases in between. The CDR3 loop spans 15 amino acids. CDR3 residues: CAWSVGQVIRTEAFF. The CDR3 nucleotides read TGTGCCTGGAGTGTCGGGCAGGTCATACGGACTGAAGCTTTCTTT.

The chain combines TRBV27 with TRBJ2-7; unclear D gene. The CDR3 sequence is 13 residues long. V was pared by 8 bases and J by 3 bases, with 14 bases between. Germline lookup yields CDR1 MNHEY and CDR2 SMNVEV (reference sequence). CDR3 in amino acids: CASATIIGYEQYF. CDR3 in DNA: TGTGCCAGCGCCACGATAATCGGCTACGAGCAGTACTTC.

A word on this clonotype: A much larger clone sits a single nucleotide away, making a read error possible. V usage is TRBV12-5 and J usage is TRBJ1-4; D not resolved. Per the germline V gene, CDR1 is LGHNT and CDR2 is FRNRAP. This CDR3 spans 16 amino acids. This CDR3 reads CASGLDTTTTNEELFF. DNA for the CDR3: TGTGCTAGTGGTTTGGACACGACAACAACTAATGAAGAACTGTTTTTT.

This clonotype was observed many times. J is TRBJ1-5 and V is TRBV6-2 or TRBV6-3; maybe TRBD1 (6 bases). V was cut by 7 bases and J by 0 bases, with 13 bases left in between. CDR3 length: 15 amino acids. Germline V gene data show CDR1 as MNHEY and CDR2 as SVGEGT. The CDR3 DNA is TGTGCCAGCACCCTGCCGGGGGCTAGCAATCAGCCCCAGCATTTT. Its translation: CASTLPGASNQPQHF.

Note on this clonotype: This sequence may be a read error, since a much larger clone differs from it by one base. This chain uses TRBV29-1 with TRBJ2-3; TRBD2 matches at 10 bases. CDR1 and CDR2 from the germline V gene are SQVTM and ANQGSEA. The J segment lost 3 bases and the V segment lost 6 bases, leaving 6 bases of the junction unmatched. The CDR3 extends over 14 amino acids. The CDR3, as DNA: TGCAGCGTCGCCAGACTAGCGGGTACAGATACGCAGTATTTT. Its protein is CSVARLAGTDTQYF.

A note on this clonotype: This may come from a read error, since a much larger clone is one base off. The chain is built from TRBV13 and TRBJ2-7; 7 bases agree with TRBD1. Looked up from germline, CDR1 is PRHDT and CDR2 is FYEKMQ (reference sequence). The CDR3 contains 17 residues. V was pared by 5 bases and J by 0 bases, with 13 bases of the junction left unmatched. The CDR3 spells CASSPQDRHGPSYEQYF. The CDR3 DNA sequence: TGTGCCAGCAGCCCACAGGACAGGCACGGACCCTCCTACGAGCAGTACTTC.

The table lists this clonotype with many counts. The CDR3 nucleotides read TGCGCCAGCAGCCACTCCGCGGGGACCTACAATGAGCAGTTCTTC. Protein product: CASSHSAGTYNEQFF. This chain uses TRBV4-1 with TRBJ2-1, with a possible D match to TRBD2 (6 bases). V was pared by 3 bases and J by 2 bases, with 11 bases between. There are 15 residues in the CDR3. Germline CDR1 is MGHRA and CDR2 is YSYEKL.

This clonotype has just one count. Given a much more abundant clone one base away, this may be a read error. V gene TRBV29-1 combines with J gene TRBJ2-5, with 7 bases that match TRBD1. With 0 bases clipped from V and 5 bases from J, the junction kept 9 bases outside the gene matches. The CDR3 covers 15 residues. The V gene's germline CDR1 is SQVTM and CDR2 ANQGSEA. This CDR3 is CSVEDPTGSSETQYF. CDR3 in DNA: TGCAGCGTTGAAGATCCGACAGGGAGCAGTGAGACCCAGTACTTC.

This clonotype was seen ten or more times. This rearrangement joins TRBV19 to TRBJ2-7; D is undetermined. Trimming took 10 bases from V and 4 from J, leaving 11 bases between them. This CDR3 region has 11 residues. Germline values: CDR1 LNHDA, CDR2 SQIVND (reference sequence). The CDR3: CATQYGYEQYF. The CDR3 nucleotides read TGTGCCACCCAATACGGGTACGAGCAGTACTTC.

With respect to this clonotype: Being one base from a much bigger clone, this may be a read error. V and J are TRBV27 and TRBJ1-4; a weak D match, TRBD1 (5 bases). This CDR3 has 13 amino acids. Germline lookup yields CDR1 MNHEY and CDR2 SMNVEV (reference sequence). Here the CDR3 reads CTSSLFGGEKLFF. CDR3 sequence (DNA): TGTACCAGCAGTTTATTTGGGGGTGAAAAACTGTTTTTT.

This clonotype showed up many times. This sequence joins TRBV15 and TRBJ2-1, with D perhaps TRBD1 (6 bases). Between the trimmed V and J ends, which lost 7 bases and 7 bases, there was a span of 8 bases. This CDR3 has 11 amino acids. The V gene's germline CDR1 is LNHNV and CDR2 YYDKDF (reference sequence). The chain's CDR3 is CATKTGNEQFF. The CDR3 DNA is TGTGCCACCAAAACAGGGAATGAGCAGTTCTTC.

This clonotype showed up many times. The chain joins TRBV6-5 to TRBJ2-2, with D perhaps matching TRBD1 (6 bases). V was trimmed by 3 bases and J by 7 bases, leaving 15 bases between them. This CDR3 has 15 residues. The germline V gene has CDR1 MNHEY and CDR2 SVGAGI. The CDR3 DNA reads TGTGCCAGCAGTTATCAGGGGAATAGCGACGGGGAGCTGTTTTTT. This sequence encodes CASSYQGNSDGELFF.

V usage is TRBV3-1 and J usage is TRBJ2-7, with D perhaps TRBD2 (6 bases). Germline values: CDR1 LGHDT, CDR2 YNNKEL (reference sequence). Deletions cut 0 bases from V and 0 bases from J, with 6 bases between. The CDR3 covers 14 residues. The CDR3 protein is CASSQETSSYEQYF. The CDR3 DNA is TGTGCCAGCAGCCAAGAGACTAGCTCCTACGAGCAGTACTTC.

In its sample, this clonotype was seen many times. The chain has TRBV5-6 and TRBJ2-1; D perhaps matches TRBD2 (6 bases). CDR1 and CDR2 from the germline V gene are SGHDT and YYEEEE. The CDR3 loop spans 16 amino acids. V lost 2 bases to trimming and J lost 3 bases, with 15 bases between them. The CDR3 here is CASSFTYRRDYNEQFF. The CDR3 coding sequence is TGTGCCAGCAGCTTTACGTACAGGAGGGACTACAATGAGCAGTTCTTC.

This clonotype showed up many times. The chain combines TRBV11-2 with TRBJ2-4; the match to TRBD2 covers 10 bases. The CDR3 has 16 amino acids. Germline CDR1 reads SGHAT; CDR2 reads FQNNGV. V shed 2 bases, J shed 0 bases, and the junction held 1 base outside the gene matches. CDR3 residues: CASSLTSGVAKNIQYF. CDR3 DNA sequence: TGTGCCAGCAGCTTAACTAGCGGGGTAGCCAAAAACATTCAGTACTTC.

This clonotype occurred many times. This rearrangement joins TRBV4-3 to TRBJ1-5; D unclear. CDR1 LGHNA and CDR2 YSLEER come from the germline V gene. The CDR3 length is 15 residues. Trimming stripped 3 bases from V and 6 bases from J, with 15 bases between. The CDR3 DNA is TGCGCCAGCAGCCAGATATTGGGTTACGGTCAGCCCCAGCATTTT. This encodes CASSQILGYGQPQHF.

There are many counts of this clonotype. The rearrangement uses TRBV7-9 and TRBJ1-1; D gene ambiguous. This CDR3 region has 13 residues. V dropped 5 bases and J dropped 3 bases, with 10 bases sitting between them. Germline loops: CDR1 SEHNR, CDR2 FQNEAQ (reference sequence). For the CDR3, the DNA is TGTGCCAGCAGCCGGAACAGCTACACTGAAGCTTTCTTT. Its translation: CASSRNSYTEAFF. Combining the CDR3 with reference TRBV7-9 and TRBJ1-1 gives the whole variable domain DTGVSQNPRHKITKRGQNVTFRCDPISEHNRLYWYRQTLGQGPEFLTYFQNEAQLEKSRLLSDRFSAERPKGSFSTLEIQRTEQGDSAMYLCASSRNSYTEAFFGQGTRLTVV.

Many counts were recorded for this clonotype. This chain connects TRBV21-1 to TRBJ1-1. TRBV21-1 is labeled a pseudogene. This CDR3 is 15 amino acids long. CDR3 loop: CASSTGVSRNTEAFF. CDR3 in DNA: TGTGCCAGCAGCACAGGAGTGAGCAGGAACACTGAAGCTTTCTTT.

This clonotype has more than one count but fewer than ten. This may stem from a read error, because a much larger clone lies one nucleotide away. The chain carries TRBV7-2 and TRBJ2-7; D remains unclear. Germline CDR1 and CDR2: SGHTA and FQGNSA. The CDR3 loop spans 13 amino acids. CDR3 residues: CACSLFAFYEQYF. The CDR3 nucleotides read TGTGCCTGCAGCCTATTCGCCTTCTACGAGCAGTACTTC.

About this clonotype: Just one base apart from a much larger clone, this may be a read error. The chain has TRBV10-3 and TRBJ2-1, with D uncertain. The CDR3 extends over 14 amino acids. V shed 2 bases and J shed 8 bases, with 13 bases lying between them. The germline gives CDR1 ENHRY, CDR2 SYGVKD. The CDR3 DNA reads TGTGCCATCAGTGAGCCCCGGATGAAAGATGAGCAGTTCTTC. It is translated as CAISEPRMKDEQFF.